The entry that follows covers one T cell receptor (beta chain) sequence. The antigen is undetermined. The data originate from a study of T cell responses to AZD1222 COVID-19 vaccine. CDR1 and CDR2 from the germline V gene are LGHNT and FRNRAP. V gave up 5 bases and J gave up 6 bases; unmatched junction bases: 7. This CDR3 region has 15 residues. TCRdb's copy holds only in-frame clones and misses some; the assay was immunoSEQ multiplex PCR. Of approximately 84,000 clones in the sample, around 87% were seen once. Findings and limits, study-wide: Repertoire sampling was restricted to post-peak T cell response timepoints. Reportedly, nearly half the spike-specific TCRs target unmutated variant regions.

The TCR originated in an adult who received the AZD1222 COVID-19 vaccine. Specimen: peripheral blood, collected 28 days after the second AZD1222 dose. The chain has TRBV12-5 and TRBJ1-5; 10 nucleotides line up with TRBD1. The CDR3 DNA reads TGTGCTAGTGGTCCCGGGACAGGGGCGGGTCAGCCCCAGCATTTT. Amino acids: CASGPGTGAGQPQHF. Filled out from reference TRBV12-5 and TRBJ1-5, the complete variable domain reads DARVTQTPRHKVTEMGQEVTMRCQPILGHNTVFWYRQTMMQGLELLAYFRNRAPLDDSGMPKDRFSAEMPDATLATLKIQPSEPRDSAVYFCASGPGTGAGQPQHFGDGTRLSIL.